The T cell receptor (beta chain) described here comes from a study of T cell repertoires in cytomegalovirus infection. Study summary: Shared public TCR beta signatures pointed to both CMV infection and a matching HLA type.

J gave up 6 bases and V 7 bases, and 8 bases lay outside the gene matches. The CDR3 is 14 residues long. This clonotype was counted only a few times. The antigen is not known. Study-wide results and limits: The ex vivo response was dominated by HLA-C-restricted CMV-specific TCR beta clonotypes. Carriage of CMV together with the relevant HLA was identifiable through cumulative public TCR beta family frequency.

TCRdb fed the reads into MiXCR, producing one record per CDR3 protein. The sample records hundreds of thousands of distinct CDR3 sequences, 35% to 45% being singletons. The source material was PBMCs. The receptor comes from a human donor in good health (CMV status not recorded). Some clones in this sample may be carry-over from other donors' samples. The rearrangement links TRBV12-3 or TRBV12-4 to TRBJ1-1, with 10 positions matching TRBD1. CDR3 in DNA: TGTGCCAGCACTTTGACAGGGGGCTCGGCTGAAGCTTTCTTT. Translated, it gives CASTLTGGSAEAFF.